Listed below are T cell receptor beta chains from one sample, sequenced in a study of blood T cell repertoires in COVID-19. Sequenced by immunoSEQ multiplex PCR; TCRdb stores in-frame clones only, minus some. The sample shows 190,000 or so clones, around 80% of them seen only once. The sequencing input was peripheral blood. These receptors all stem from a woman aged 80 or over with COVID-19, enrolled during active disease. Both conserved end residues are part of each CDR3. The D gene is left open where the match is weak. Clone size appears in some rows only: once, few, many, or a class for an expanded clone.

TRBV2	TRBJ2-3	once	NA	CASSVQRDTQYF	TGTGCCAGCAGTGTACAAAGAGATACGCAGTATTTT
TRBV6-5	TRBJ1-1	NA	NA	CASSLSGKTEAFF	TGTGCCAGCAGTCTGTCAGGGAAAACTGAAGCTTTCTTT
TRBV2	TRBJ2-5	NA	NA	CASSTGLRTHETQYF	TGTGCCAGCAGTACGGGACTGAGGACTCACGAGACCCAGTACTTC
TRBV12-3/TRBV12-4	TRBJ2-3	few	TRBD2	CASGDYDRDTQYF	TGTGCCTCCGGGGACTACGATAGAGATACGCAGTATTTT
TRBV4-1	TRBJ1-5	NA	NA	CASSQGGGQPQHF	TGCGCCAGCAGCCAGGGGGGAGGGCAGCCCCAGCATTTT
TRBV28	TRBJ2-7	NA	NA	CASSLFRDPYEQYF	TGTGCCAGCAGTTTATTTCGGGATCCCTACGAGCAGTACTTC
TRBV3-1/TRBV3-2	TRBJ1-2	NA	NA	CASSQDGANYGYTF	TGTGCCAGCAGCCAAGACGGGGCTAACTATGGCTACACCTTC
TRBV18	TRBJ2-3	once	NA	CASSSLLGTDTQYF	TGTGCCAGCTCATCACTCCTCGGCACAGATACGCAGTATTTT
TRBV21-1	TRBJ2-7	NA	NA	CASSKAAGNTPAHEQYF	TGTGCCAGCAGCAAAGCGGCAGGAAATACGCCCGCCCACGAGCAGTACTTC
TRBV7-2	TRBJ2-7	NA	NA	CASSLGAAGNTYEQYF	TGTGCCAGCAGCTTAGGGGCGGCGGGGAATACCTACGAGCAGTACTTC
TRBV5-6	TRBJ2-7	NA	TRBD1	CASSPDRGGSYEQYF	TGTGCCAGCAGCCCTGACAGGGGGGGTTCCTACGAGCAGTACTTC
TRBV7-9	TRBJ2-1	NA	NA	CASSPLGSSYNEQFF	TGTGCCAGCAGCCCCCTAGGGAGCTCCTACAATGAGCAGTTCTTC
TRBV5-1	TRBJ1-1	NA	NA	CASSLSGTLGTEAFF	TGCGCCAGCAGCTTGTCCGGGACATTGGGCACTGAAGCTTTCTTT
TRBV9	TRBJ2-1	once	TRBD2	CASSPRTSGLYNEQFF	TGTGCCAGCAGCCCGAGGACTAGCGGGTTGTACAATGAGCAGTTCTTC
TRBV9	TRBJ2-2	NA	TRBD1	CASSTRQGIGELFF	TGTGCCAGCAGCACCCGACAGGGTATCGGGGAGCTGTTTTTT
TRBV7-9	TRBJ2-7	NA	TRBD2	CASTSWGGPYEQYF	TGTGCCAGCACCTCATGGGGAGGGCCCTACGAGCAGTACTTC
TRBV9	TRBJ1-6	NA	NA	CASSGGNSNSPLHF	TGTGCCAGCAGCGGAGGGAATTCGAATTCACCCCTCCACTTT
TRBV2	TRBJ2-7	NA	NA	CASRAFAGHEQYF	TGTGCCAGCAGAGCTTTCGCTGGGCACGAGCAGTACTTC
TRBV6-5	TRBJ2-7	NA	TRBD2	CASRPLAGGSYEQYF	TGTGCCAGCAGACCCCTAGCGGGAGGGTCCTACGAGCAGTACTTC
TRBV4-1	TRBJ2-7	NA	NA	CASSQEILDSAYEQYF	TGCGCCAGCAGCCAAGAAATCTTGGACAGCGCCTACGAGCAGTACTTC
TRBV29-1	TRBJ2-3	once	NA	CSGRDRLTDTQYF	TGCAGCGGGCGGGACCGACTCACAGATACGCAGTATTTT
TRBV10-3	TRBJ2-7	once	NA	CAITATGPSSYEQYF	TGTGCCATCACCGCGACAGGTCCTAGCTCCTACGAGCAGTACTTC
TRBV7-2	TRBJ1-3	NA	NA	CASSLEEAGNTIYF	TGTGCCAGCAGCCTCGAAGAGGCGGGAAACACCATATATTTT
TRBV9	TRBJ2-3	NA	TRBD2	CASSGLAGGPTDTQYF	TGTGCCAGCAGCGGTCTAGCGGGGGGTCCCACAGATACGCAGTATTTT
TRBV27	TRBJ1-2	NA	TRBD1	CASSYRGRNYGYTF	TGTGCCAGCAGTTACAGGGGGCGGAACTATGGCTACACCTTC
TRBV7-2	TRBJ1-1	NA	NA	CASSLGTTKAEAFF	TGTGCCAGCAGCTTAGGTACGACAAAGGCTGAAGCTTTCTTT
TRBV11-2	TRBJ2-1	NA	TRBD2	CASRTSGSYNEQFF	TGTGCCAGCAGAACTAGCGGGAGTTACAATGAGCAGTTCTTC
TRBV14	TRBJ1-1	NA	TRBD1	CASSQYTGVVDTEAFF	TGTGCCAGCAGCCAGTATACAGGGGTTGTGGACACTGAAGCTTTCTTT
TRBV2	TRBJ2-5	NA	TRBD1	CATPGTESSTQYF	TGTGCCACACCGGGGACAGAGTCATCGACCCAGTACTTC